This TCR beta chain was sequenced in a study of control samples from healthy donors and cancer patients. CDR3 size: 19 residues. V trimming: 0 bases; J trimming: 4 bases; junction bases outside the gene matches: 17. Germline-derived CDR1 and CDR2 are MGHRA and YSYEKL. Generated by immunoSEQ multiplex PCR, the TCRdb table keeps only in-frame clones and is missing some. The sample gives 75,000 to 95,000 clones, 90% of which show up once; under 4% is in the top ten. The sequencing sample was made of blood. This clonotype was sampled from a woman under 30 in good health. The V call is TRBV4-1, the J call TRBJ1-2, with 7 bases aligning to TRBD1. The CDR3 nucleotides are TGCGCCAGCAGCCAAGATCGGGGAGGGGGCACTTTTAGCGGCTATGGCTACACCTTC. This encodes CASSQDRGGGTFSGYGYTF.